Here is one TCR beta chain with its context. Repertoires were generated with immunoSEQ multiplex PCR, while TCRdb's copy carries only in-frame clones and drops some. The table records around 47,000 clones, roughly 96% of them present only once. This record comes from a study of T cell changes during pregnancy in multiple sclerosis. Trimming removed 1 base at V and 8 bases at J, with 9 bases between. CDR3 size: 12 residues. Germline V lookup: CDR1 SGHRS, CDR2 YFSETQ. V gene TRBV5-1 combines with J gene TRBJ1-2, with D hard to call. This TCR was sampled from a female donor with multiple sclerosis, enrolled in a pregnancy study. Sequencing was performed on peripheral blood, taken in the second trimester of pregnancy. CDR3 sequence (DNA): TGCGCCAGCAGCTTGCCCCCGGGGGGCTACACCTTC. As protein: CASSLPPGGYTF.